Listed here are 22 T cell receptor beta chains from one sample, sequenced in a study of T-cell reconstitution after alpha-beta-depleted transplantation in children (dated by TCRdb to about 2016). The sample's treatment or condition label, in plain terms: allogeneic hematopoietic cell transplantation with graft depleted of TCRalphabeta T cells and CD19 B cells. Library preparation was by PCR. Sequencing relied on an Illumina HiSeq 2500. To normalize quantification of the TCRbeta repertoire, the TCR libraries were built with molecular barcoding that relied on unique molecular identifiers. TCRdb reprocessing: public reads trimmed at Q25 with fastp, clones called with MiXCR, in-frame beta chains kept. CDR3 protein duplicates are merged, each entry listing the most common genes and DNA. A total of some 830,000 distinct CDR3 sequences appear in this sample, roughly 15% of them only once. In total, the top ten clones hold 5% of the sample.

The source material was PBMCs, mostly from graft donor cells, sampled 360 days after TCRalphabeta/CD19-depleted stem cell transplant. These receptor sequences come from a male patient under 18 who had a stem cell transplant for acute lymphoblastic leukemia, so the T cells may come from the graft donor.

This clonotype has a handful of counts. The J gene is TRBJ2-7, the V gene TRBV29-1, with TRBD1 as a possible D gene (5 bases). CDR1 and CDR2 (germline): SQVTM, ANQGSEA. V was clipped by 5 bases and J by 1 base, with 15 bases between them. The CDR3 has 14 amino acids. The CDR3 loop is CSVNLDRPSYEQYF. The CDR3 nucleotides read TGCAGCGTTAATCTAGACAGACCGTCCTACGAGCAGTACTTC.

This chain connects TRBV11-3 to TRBJ2-2; either TRBD1 or TRBD2 may supply D (5 bases each). This CDR3 has 16 residues. Deletions cut 10 bases from V and 6 bases from J, with 24 bases between. CDR1 and CDR2 from the germline V gene are SGHNT and YENEEA. The CDR3: CATSNDPGPRSGELFF. As DNA, the CDR3 is TGTGCCACCTCCAACGATCCGGGACCCAGGTCCGGGGAGCTGTTTTTT.

This clonotype was observed a handful of times. The chain links TRBV27 to TRBJ1-1; D is possibly TRBD1 (6 bases). The germline V gene encodes CDR1 MNHEY and CDR2 SMNVEV (reference sequence). The CDR3 runs 14 residues. V lost 5 bases and J lost 1, with 11 bases in between. The CDR3 sequence: CASSSLQGNTEAFF. In DNA form, the CDR3 reads TGTGCCAGCAGTAGCCTACAGGGGAACACTGAAGCTTTCTTT.

Many counts were recorded for this clonotype. The chain couples TRBV24-1 to TRBJ2-1; the match to TRBD2 covers 7 bases. CDR3 length: 13 amino acids. V lost 7 bases and J lost 4; bases outside the gene matches: 3. The germline V gene has CDR1 KGHDR and CDR2 SFDVKD. This CDR3 is CATSPGGYNEQFF. The CDR3 DNA follows: TGTGCCACCAGCCCGGGAGGATACAATGAGCAGTTCTTC.

The table lists this clonotype with a few counts. The rearrangement links TRBV3-1 to TRBJ1-3; D remains ambiguous. Germline V gives CDR1 LGHDT, CDR2 YNNKEL (reference sequence). Trimming took 1 base from V and 7 from J, leaving 5 bases between them. There are 12 residues in the CDR3. CDR3: CASSQATNTIYF. Here the CDR3 DNA reads TGTGCCAGCAGCCAAGCAACCAACACCATATATTTT.

This clonotype has more than one count but fewer than ten. The rearrangement links TRBV12-3 or TRBV12-4 to TRBJ2-7, with D unclear. This CDR3 is 18 amino acids long. V was pared by 5 bases and J by 2 bases, with 25 bases between. The CDR3: CASSPADGSKTNPYEQYF. DNA for the CDR3: TGTGCCAGCAGTCCCGCAGATGGGTCCAAGACCAATCCCTACGAGCAGTACTTC.

This clonotype has only a few counts. V is TRBV29-1 and J is TRBJ2-1; weak D call: TRBD2 (6 bases). This CDR3 comprises 14 residues. Germline V CDR1 and CDR2: SQVTM, ANQGSEA. Trimming took 4 bases from V and 8 from J, leaving 18 bases between them. The CDR3 sequence: CSVVRERVVDEQFF. In DNA, the CDR3 is TGCAGCGTTGTTCGGGAGAGGGTTGTAGATGAGCAGTTCTTC.

Only a few counts were recorded for this clonotype. J is TRBJ2-5 and V is TRBV5-5; 10 bases line up with TRBD2. The CDR3 runs 15 residues. The V gene's germline CDR1 is SGHKS and CDR2 YYEKEE (reference sequence). After removal of 3 bases from V and 4 bases from J, the junction contained 6 bases not matched to a gene. The CDR3, as DNA: TGTGCCAGCAGCTCGCTAGCGGGGGAAGTAGAGACCCAGTACTTC. It yields the protein CASSSLAGEVETQYF.

In nucleotides, the CDR3 is TGTGCCAGCAACCCGTACGAGCAGTACTTC. Translating it yields CASNPYEQYF. This rearrangement joins TRBV5-6 to TRBJ2-7; no clear D gene. The germline V gene has CDR1 SGHDT and CDR2 YYEEEE. The CDR3 consists of 10 residues. Trimming cost V 6 bases and J 4 bases, with 5 bases left between them. Full variable domain (missing parts from reference TRBV5-6 and TRBJ2-7): DAGVTQSPTHLIKTRGQQVTLRCSPKSGHDTVSWYQQALGQGPQFIFQYYEEEERQRGNFPDRFSGHQFPNYSSELNVNALLLGDSALYLCASNPYEQYFGPGTRLTVT.

This clonotype was seen a handful of times. The chain joins TRBV7-8 to TRBJ2-5; weak D call: TRBD2 (6 bases). V lost 5 bases and J 0 bases, leaving 10 bases between the germline ends. The CDR3 sequence is 14 residues long. Germline assignment: CDR1 SGHVS and CDR2 FQNEAQ. In DNA form, the CDR3 reads TGTGCCAGCAGCCCGGGGGTGTACCAAGAGACCCAGTACTTC. The encoded protein is CASSPGVYQETQYF.

This clonotype was seen ten or more times. This chain connects TRBV29-1 to TRBJ2-1; D uncertain. CDR3 size: 14 residues. CDR1 is SQVTM, CDR2 ANQGSEA, per germline. The germline V and J ends were trimmed by 7 bases and 5 bases, with 18 bases remaining between them. CDR3 bases: TGCAGCGGTGATGGTAGGTTTGATCACAATGAGCAGTTCTTC. Translating gives CSGDGRFDHNEQFF.

This chain connects TRBV29-1 to TRBJ2-3, with 9 positions matching TRBD1. Germline values: CDR1 SQVTM, CDR2 ANQGSEA. The CDR3 loop spans 13 amino acids. CDR3 residues: CSAGTGTPDTQYF. In DNA form, the CDR3 reads TGCAGTGCCGGGACAGGGACCCCAGATACGCAGTATTTT.

This clonotype was detected many times. The CDR3 here is CASSHGQQETQYF. CDR3 nucleotide sequence: TGTGCCAGCAGCCATGGACAGCAAGAGACCCAGTACTTC. The gene calls are TRBV7-2 and TRBJ2-5; D possibly corresponds to TRBD1 (6 bases). V was cut by 5 bases and J by 2 bases, with 9 bases left in between. The length of the CDR3 is 13 residues. Germline V gene sequence: CDR1 SGHTA, CDR2 FQGNSA. Supplemented by reference TRBV7-2 and TRBJ2-5, the full variable domain reads GAGVSQSPSNKVTEKGKDVELRCDPISGHTALYWYRQSLGQGLEFLIYFQGNSAPDKSGLPSDRFSAERTGGSVSTLTIQRTQQEDSAVYLCASSHGQQETQYFGPGTRLLVL.

This clonotype was seen more than once but under ten times. The V gene is TRBV4-1, the J gene TRBJ2-5; D possibly corresponds to TRBD2 (6 bases). V lost 0 bases and J 9 bases, leaving 17 bases between the germline ends. In germline, CDR1 is MGHRA, CDR2 YSYEKL. The CDR3 sequence is 15 residues long. The CDR3, as DNA: TGCGCCAGCAGCCAAGATGCCCAGTGGGGGGTGCCCCAGTACTTC. It codes for CASSQDAQWGVPQYF.

The chain combines TRBV10-3 with TRBJ2-7; D may correspond to TRBD1 or TRBD2 (5 bases each). Germline CDR1 and CDR2: ENHRY and SYGVKD. The V end was cut by 6 bases, the J end by 4 bases, with 13 bases between. The CDR3 is made up of 13 amino acids. The CDR3 bases are TGTGCCATCAGCGGGGCCCAAACTTACGAGCAGTACTTC. It encodes CAISGAQTYEQYF.

The chain employs TRBV12-3 or TRBV12-4 and TRBJ2-2, with D unresolved. The CDR3 sequence is 16 residues long. V lost 5 bases to trimming and J lost 4 bases, with 17 bases between them. CDR3 coding DNA: TGTGCCAGCAGTCCCCGCGAAGGGTATATCACCGGGGAGCTGTTTTTT. It encodes CASSPREGYITGELFF.

The V call is TRBV6-5, the J call TRBJ2-7; D unclear. Germline V lookup: CDR1 MNHEY, CDR2 SVGAGI. The CDR3 has 14 amino acids. The V end was cut by 11 bases, the J end by 0 bases, with 17 bases between. CDR3 in DNA: TGTGCCGGGAAGATTACCCTTAGCTCCTACGAGCAGTACTTC. Its translation: CAGKITLSSYEQYF.

This clonotype was seen a handful of times. The gene calls are TRBV29-1 and TRBJ2-1; the match to TRBD2 covers 9 bases. The V gene end was trimmed by 6 bases and the J gene end by 5 bases; junction bases not matched to a gene: 26. Germline CDR1 and CDR2: SQVTM and ANQGSEA. CDR3 length: 20 residues. This CDR3 reads CSVLTGLNSGSRVGDNEQFF. CDR3 DNA: TGCAGCGTCCTAACCGGGCTGAATAGCGGGAGTAGAGTAGGGGACAATGAGCAGTTCTTC.

V is TRBV18 and J is TRBJ2-1; 13 positions match TRBD2. Germline CDR1 is KGHSH and CDR2 is LQKENI. The CDR3 spans 17 residues. V shed 3 bases and J 7 bases; nucleotides not matched to a gene: 9. CDR3 nucleotide sequence: TGTGCCAGCTCACCTTCGCCGGGACTAGCGGGAAGTAATGAGCAGTTCTTC. Its protein product is CASSPSPGLAGSNEQFF.

In its sample, this clonotype was seen many times. CDR3 residues: CASSSGRAHNEQFF. DNA for the CDR3: TGCGCCAGCAGTAGCGGGAGGGCCCACAATGAGCAGTTCTTC. The chain is built from TRBV10-2 and TRBJ2-1; 10 nucleotides line up with TRBD2. CDR3 length: 14 amino acids. Trimming cost V 5 bases and J 5 bases; bases outside gene matches: 3. CDR1 WSHSY and CDR2 SAAADI come from the germline V gene.

This clonotype turned up a few times. This chain connects TRBV29-1 to TRBJ2-7; D is unclear. V shed 1 base and J shed 5 bases, with 9 bases lying between them. Germline V gene lookup returns CDR1 SQVTM and CDR2 ANQGSEA. The CDR3 sequence is 12 residues long. The CDR3 sequence is CSVEGVFNEQYF. The CDR3 coding sequence is TGCAGCGTTGAAGGGGTGTTCAACGAGCAGTACTTC.

The V call is TRBV27, the J call TRBJ2-3, with TRBD2 identical over 12 bases. The CDR3 totals 17 residues. V trimming: 2 bases; J trimming: 3 bases; junction bases outside the gene matches: 6. CDR1 MNHEY and CDR2 SMNVEV come from the germline V gene (reference sequence). The CDR3 bases are TGTGCCAGCAGTTTACAGTATGGGACTAGCGGGACAGATACGCAGTATTTT. This sequence encodes CASSLQYGTSGTDTQYF.